This TCR beta chain was identified during a study of CD8+CD57+ T cells in acquired aplastic anemia. Study context: Sorted CD4+ and CD8+ cells gave an average of about 3.4 ug of DNA.

According to the study, genomic DNA was the template for TCR beta VDJ and CDR3 profiling. TCRdb passed the reads through MiXCR, listing each CDR3 protein once. The sample yields roughly 280,000 distinct CDR3 sequences, 45% to 65% seen once. Only patients with CD8+CD57+ cell expansion on flow cytometry were chosen for sequencing. Patients had undergone no therapy by the time their blood was sampled. For this clonotype: What it binds is unknown.

General study results and limits: In common between the patients and the controls were more than 25 CD8+ CDR3 sequences. Levels of CD8+ Simpson's diversity were not significantly distinct in patients versus controls.

Germline V gene data show CDR1 as SGHTA and CDR2 as FQGTGA. CDR3 length: 15 residues. With 0 bases removed from V and 4 bases from J, the gap between germline ends came to 10 bases. The sequenced material came from sorted CD4+, CD8+, or CD8+CD57+ T cells (not recorded which) from PBMCs. The source of this sequence is a human donor with aplastic anemia. V gene TRBV7-3 combines with J gene TRBJ2-1; possibly TRBD2 for D (6 bases). The CDR3 region is CASSLTLGGYNEQFF. DNA of the CDR3: TGTGCCAGCAGCTTAACGTTGGGGGGTTACAATGAGCAGTTCTTC.